Listed below are T cell receptor beta chains from one sample, sequenced in a study of cytomegalovirus exposure and HLA in healthy donors. Some clones are missing from TCRdb's copy, which holds only in-frame ones; the method was immunoSEQ multiplex PCR. The table lists about 180,000 clones, roughly four fifths of them singletons. The sequencing input was PBMCs. Receptors were obtained from a woman between 18 and 29 years old in good health and CMV-seropositive. CDR3s include the opening cysteine and the closing phenylalanine or tryptophan. D genes are given only for firm matches. Where a row states a size, it is once, few, many or the class of an expanded clone; other rows omit it.

>TRBJ2-7|TRBV29-1|TRBD1|.
TGCAGCGTTAAGGACAGGTCCCACTACGAGCAGTACTTC
CSVKDRSHYEQYF
>TRBJ1-5|TRBV7-6|.|.
TGTGCCAGCAGCTTAGGGGCAGGGAATCAGCCCCAGCATTTT
CASSLGAGNQPQHF
>TRBJ1-5|TRBV11-2|TRBD1|.
TGTGCCAGCAGCCCCACCCGGGACAGGGGGATGGAGCAGCCCCAGCATTTT
CASSPTRDRGMEQPQHF
>TRBJ1-6|TRBV7-2|.|.
TGTGCCAGCAGCGTGATCCAGGGGACGGGGAATTCACCCCTCCACTTT
CASSVIQGTGNSPLHF
>TRBJ1-1|TRBV5-1|TRBD1|.
TGCGCCAGCAGCCCTAGAGTAATAGGACAGGGGGGGACTGAAGCTTTCTTT
CASSPRVIGQGGTEAFF
>TRBJ2-3|TRBV2|.|.
TGTGCCAGCAGTGAAAGAGCCCCGGATACGCAGTATTTT
CASSERAPDTQYF
>TRBJ2-7|TRBV15|TRBD1|.
TGTGCCACCAGCAGAGGGACAGGGGGAGGCGACGAGCAGTACTTC
CATSRGTGGGDEQYF
>TRBJ1-2|TRBV29-1|.|.
TGCAGCGTTGGACAGGCCTCGGGGGGCTACACCTTC
CSVGQASGGYTF
>TRBJ2-7|TRBV28|.|once
TGTGCCAGCAGGGGGGGATGGGGAGCCTACGAGCAGTACTTC
CASRGGWGAYEQYF
>TRBJ1-6|TRBV4-2|TRBD1|.
TGTGCCAGCAGTTCAGAAGTGGCAGGGGGCAATTCACCCCTCCACTTT
CASSSEVAGGNSPLHF
>TRBJ1-5|TRBV30|.|.
TGTGCCTGGAGTGTAAGCGATAATCAGCCCCAGCATTTT
CAWSVSDNQPQHF
>TRBJ2-7|TRBV7-9|TRBD1|.
TGTGCCAGCAGCCGACCACAGGGGGCGGACTACGAGCAGTACTTC
CASSRPQGADYEQYF
>TRBJ1-2|TRBV5-1|TRBD1|.
TGCGCCAGCAGCCACGGACAGGGGGCTCCAAACTATGGCTACACCTTC
CASSHGQGAPNYGYTF
>TRBJ1-5|TRBV2|.|.
TGTGCCAGCAGTTCCCCTACAGGGATCGGTCAGCCCCAGCATTTT
CASSSPTGIGQPQHF
>TRBJ1-6|TRBV14|.|.
TGTGCCAGCAGCCAAAGCGGTCGGTCCAATTCACCCCTCCACTTT
CASSQSGRSNSPLHF
>TRBJ1-1|TRBV5-5|.|.
TGTGCCAGCACCCCCCTGACAGGCGCCGCCACTGAAGCTTTCTTT
CASTPLTGAATEAFF
>TRBJ2-6|TRBV27|.|.
TGTGCCAGCAGTTCGTGGGGGCCCTCTGGGGCCAACGGCCTGACTTTC
CASSSWGPSGANGLTF
>TRBJ2-5|TRBV19|.|.
TGTGCCACCGCACCACAGGTGTCGGGAGAGACCCAGTACTTC
CATAPQVSGETQYF
>TRBJ2-1|TRBV29-1|TRBD1|once
TGCAGCGTTGAGGGGTATAGGCCGGACAGGGGGAGCGATGAGCAGTTCTTC
CSVEGYRPDRGSDEQFF
>TRBJ2-5|TRBV5-4|TRBD1|few
TGTGCCAGGAGGACAGGGGGGCAAGAGACCCAGTACTTC
CARRTGGQETQYF
>TRBJ2-7|TRBV2|.|.
TGTGCCAGCAGTACACAGTACACCTACGAGCAGTACTTC
CASSTQYTYEQYF
>TRBJ1-2|TRBV4-2|.|.
TGTGCCAGCAGCCAAAGCATACGGGGAGAGGACTATGGCTACACCTTC
CASSQSIRGEDYGYTF
>TRBJ2-3|TRBV7-2|TRBD2|.
TGTGCCAGCAGCTTAGCGGCTAGCGGGGGGGCTTCAGATACGCAGTATTTT
CASSLAASGGASDTQYF
>TRBJ2-2|TRBV5-1|.|.
TGCGCCAGCAGACCTTACAGGTTGAGCACCGGGGAGCTGTTTTTT
CASRPYRLSTGELFF
>TRBJ2-3|TRBV9|.|many
TGTGCCAGCAGCTCGGAGATTTCTAGCACAGATACGCAGTATTTT
CASSSEISSTDTQYF
>TRBJ2-7|TRBV6-1|TRBD1|.
TGTGCCAGCAGTGGTCTGGGACAGACCTACGAGCAGTACTTC
CASSGLGQTYEQYF
>TRBJ2-5|TRBV11-3|TRBD2|.
TGTGCCAGCAGCTTCCAGCGGGGCCCGCAAGAGACCCAGTACTTC
CASSFQRGPQETQYF
>TRBJ2-1|TRBV5-1|.|.
TGCGCCAGCAGCTTGGGCCAGGGCCGGTACAATGAGCAGTTCTTC
CASSLGQGRYNEQFF
>TRBJ2-1|TRBV7-2|TRBD2|.
TGTGCCAGCAGCGGGGGGGTCTCCTACAATGAGCAGTTCTTC
CASSGGVSYNEQFF
>TRBJ2-1|TRBV5-5|.|.
TGTGCCAGCAGCTTGCTGCACAGCTCCTACAATGAGCAGTTCTTC
CASSLLHSSYNEQFF
>TRBJ2-3|TRBV7-6|.|.
TGTGCCAGCAGCTCGGACAGCGAGACAGATACGCAGTATTTT
CASSSDSETDTQYF
>TRBJ2-1|TRBV30|.|few
TGTGCCTGGAGTGGAGGGCCGCCGGATGAGCAGTTCTTC
CAWSGGPPDEQFF
>TRBJ1-6|TRBV6-5|.|.
TGTGCCAGCAGTTACGCGTCGAATTCACCCCTCCACTTT
CASSYASNSPLHF
>TRBJ2-2|TRBV5-4|TRBD1|.
TGTGCCAGCAGCCGACGGGACAGGTCGACCGGGGAGCTGTTTTTT
CASSRRDRSTGELFF
>TRBJ2-3|TRBV4-1|.|.
TGCGCCAGCAGCCAACCTCGAACTAGCACAGATACGCAGTATTTT
CASSQPRTSTDTQYF
>TRBJ2-7|TRBV6-1|TRBD1|few
TGTGCCAGCAGCGTGGACAGGGCGGGCCACGAGCAGTACTTC
CASSVDRAGHEQYF
>TRBJ2-1|TRBV11-2|TRBD2|.
TGTGCCAGCAGCTTGCTCGGGGGGGTTTATGAGCAGTTCTTC
CASSLLGGVYEQFF
>TRBJ1-2|TRBV11-2|.|.
TGTGCCAGCAGCTTAACTACTAGTACGGCCGGGGGCTACACCTTC
CASSLTTSTAGGYTF
>TRBJ2-1|TRBV30|TRBD2|.
TGTGCCTGGACCCAGCGGGGTCACAATGAGCAGTTCTTC
CAWTQRGHNEQFF
>TRBJ2-5|TRBV7-7|TRBD2|.
TGTGCCAGCAGTGAACTAGCGGGGCAAGAGACCCAGTACTTC
CASSELAGQETQYF
>TRBJ2-7|TRBV7-2|TRBD1|.
TGTGCCAGCAGCTTATTCGGGACAGCAGAATACGAGCAGTACTTC
CASSLFGTAEYEQYF
>TRBJ1-1|TRBV27|TRBD1|.
TGTGCCAGCAGGACAGGGAGGACTGAAGCTTTCTTT
CASRTGRTEAFF
>TRBJ1-6|TRBV18|TRBD1|few
TGTGCCAGCTCAAAAACAGGGGGCAGGGATTCACCCCTCCACTTT
CASSKTGGRDSPLHF
>TRBJ2-7|TRBV6-1|TRBD1|.
TGTGCCAGCACCCCCCGTCGACAGGGTTCCTACGAGCAGTACTTC
CASTPRRQGSYEQYF